This T cell receptor (beta chain) was observed in a study of Ad26.COV2.S vaccination and SARS-CoV-2 variants. For the study at large: Intramuscular Ad26.COV2.S at 5x10^10 or 1x10^11 viral particles.

TCRdb's table, derived via immunoSEQ multiplex PCR, lists solely in-frame clones and lacks some. The data show fewer than 500,000 clones, about nine tenths seen once. The CDR3 totals 16 residues. V was shortened by 2 bases and J by 0 bases, with 14 bases between the two germline ends. CDR1 and CDR2 from the germline V gene are SGHDN and FVKESK. Treatment here: some 20 received Ad26.COV2.S at low or high dose, single or two shots; 5 received placebo; per-sample allocation not given. On day 63 after the first injection, vaccine and placebo recipients gave samples. The J gene is TRBJ2-7, the V gene TRBV14, with TRBD1 as a possible D gene (7 bases). The TCR comes from a person between 18 and 65 years old who received the Ad26.COV2.S COVID-19 vaccine or a placebo. Sequenced here: peripheral blood, sampled in a trial of Ad26.COV2.S vaccine versus placebo. CDR3 loop: CASSQLTRTGSYEQYF. The CDR3 DNA sequence: TGTGCCAGCAGCCAACTGACTAGGACAGGCTCCTACGAGCAGTACTTC.